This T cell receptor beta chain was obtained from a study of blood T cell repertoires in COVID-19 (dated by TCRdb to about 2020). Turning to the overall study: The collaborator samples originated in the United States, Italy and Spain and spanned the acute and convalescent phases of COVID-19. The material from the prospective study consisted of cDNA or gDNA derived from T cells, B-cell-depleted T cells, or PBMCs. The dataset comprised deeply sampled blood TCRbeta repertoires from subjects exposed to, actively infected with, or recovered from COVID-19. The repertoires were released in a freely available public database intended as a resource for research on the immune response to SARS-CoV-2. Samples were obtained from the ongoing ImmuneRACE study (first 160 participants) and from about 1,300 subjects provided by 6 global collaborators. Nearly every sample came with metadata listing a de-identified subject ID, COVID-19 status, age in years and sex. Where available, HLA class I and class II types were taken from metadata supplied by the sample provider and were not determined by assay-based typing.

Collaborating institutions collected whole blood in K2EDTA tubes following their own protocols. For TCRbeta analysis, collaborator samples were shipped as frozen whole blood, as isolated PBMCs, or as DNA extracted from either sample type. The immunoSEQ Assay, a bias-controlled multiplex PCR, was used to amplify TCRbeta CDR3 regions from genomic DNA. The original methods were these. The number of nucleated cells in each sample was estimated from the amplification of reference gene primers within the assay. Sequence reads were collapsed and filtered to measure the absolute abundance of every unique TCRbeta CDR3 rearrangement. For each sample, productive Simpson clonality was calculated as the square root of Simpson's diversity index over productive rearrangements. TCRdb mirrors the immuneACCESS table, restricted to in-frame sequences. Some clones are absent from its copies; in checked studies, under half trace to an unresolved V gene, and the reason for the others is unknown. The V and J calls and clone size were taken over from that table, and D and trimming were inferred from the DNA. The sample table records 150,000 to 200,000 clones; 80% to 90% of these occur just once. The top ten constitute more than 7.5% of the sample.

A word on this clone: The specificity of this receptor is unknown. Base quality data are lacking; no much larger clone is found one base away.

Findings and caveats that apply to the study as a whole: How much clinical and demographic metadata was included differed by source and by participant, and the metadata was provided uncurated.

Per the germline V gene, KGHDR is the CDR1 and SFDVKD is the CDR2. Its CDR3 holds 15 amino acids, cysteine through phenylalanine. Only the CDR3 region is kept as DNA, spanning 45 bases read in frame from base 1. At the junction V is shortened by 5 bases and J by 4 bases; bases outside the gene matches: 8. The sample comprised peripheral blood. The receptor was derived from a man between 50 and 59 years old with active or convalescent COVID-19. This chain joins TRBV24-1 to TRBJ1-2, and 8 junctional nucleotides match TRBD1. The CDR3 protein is CATSASDRGFYGYTF. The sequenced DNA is TGTGCCACCAGTGCTTCAGACAGGGGTTTCTATGGCTACACCTTC.